The 13 T cell receptor beta chains below come from one sample, sequenced in a study of blood T cell repertoires in COVID-19. The assay was immunoSEQ multiplex PCR, and TCRdb's table has in-frame clones only and misses some. The sample consists of just over 90,000 clones, approximately 87% of them appearing once. Sequences were obtained from peripheral blood. The receptors here all came from a human donor with active COVID-19. The donor label of this sample is uncertain.

This clone was recorded once. V gene TRBV27 combines with J gene TRBJ1-2; D gene unclear. Deletions cut 3 bases from V and 3 bases from J, with 14 bases between. The CDR3 extends over 15 amino acids. Germline CDR1 reads MNHEY; CDR2 reads SMNVEV (reference sequence). CDR3 amino acids: CASSFRSRLDYGYTF. Written as DNA, the CDR3 is TGTGCCAGCAGTTTTCGGTCACGCCTCGACTATGGCTACACCTTC.

The chain joins TRBV3-1 (or the pseudogene TRBV3-2) to TRBJ2-3; 9 bases line up with TRBD2. The ends lost 4 bases at V and 2 bases at J; junction bases unmatched: 10. The CDR3 covers 17 residues. Germline-derived CDR1 and CDR2 are LGHDT and YNNKEL (reference sequence). Written as DNA, the CDR3 is TGTGCCAGCAGCCGGGGACGTAGCGGGGGAAACACAGATACGCAGTATTTT. Amino acid sequence: CASSRGRSGGNTDTQYF.

V usage is TRBV6-5 and J usage is TRBJ1-1, with D possibly matching TRBD1 (6 bases). There are 13 residues in the CDR3. From germline, CDR1 is MNHEY and CDR2 SVGAGI. Trimming removed 7 bases at V and 4 bases at J, with 13 bases between. CDR3 in DNA: TGTGCCAGCAAGATACAGGGTTTCACTGAAGCTTTCTTT. Protein product: CASKIQGFTEAFF.

Only a few counts were recorded for this clone. CDR3 in amino acids: CASSQRRGSSTDTQYF. DNA for the CDR3: TGTGCCAGCAGCCAACGGAGAGGGTCTAGCACAGATACGCAGTATTTT. V gene TRBV3-1 (or the pseudogene TRBV3-2) combines with J gene TRBJ2-3, with a tentative D call TRBD2 (5 bases). The germline CDR1 and CDR2 sequences are LGHDT and YNNKEL (reference sequence). The V end was cut by 2 bases, the J end by 0 bases, with 12 bases between. The length of the CDR3 is 16 residues.

A single count supports this clone. This chain links TRBV7-9 with TRBJ2-1; possibly TRBD2 for D (7 bases). The CDR3 is 15 amino acids. V shed 3 bases and J shed 6 bases, with 15 bases lying between them. Germline CDR1 is SEHNR and CDR2 is FQNEAQ (reference sequence). Written as DNA, the CDR3 is TGTGCCAGCAGCTTGTCGGGGGGCTTGGCCAATGAGCAGTTCTTC. Protein: CASSLSGGLANEQFF.

The chain has TRBV25-1 and TRBJ2-2; the D gene is possibly TRBD2 (7 bases). The germline V and J ends were trimmed by 1 base and 4 bases, with 16 bases remaining between them. This CDR3 is 17 amino acids long. Per the germline V gene, CDR1 is MGHDK and CDR2 is SYGVNS. The CDR3 DNA sequence: TGTGCCAGCAGTGAATTGCCCGGGGGCGGGAGCACCGGGGAGCTGTTTTTT. It translates to CASSELPGGGSTGELFF.

The chain recombines TRBV4-1 with TRBJ2-3; D gene unclear. The ends were cut back, 0 bases at V and 3 bases at J, with 13 bases in the middle. Looked up from germline, CDR1 is MGHRA and CDR2 is YSYEKL. The CDR3 covers 16 residues. CDR3 amino acids: CASSQEGRRDTDTQYF. As DNA, the CDR3 is TGCGCCAGCAGCCAAGAGGGCCGACGAGATACAGATACGCAGTATTTT.

This chain uses TRBV28 with TRBJ1-1; 7 nucleotides agree with TRBD1. The V gene end was trimmed by 5 bases and the J gene end by 4 bases; junction bases not matched to a gene: 7. Per germline, CDR1 MDHEN and CDR2 SYDVKM. The CDR3 has 14 amino acids. CDR3 nucleotide sequence: TGTGCCAGCAGTCTCTCCAGGGGGTTCACTGAAGCTTTCTTT. Its translation is CASSLSRGFTEAFF. The whole variable domain, filled in from reference TRBV28 and TRBJ1-1, reads DVKVTQSSRYLVKRTGEKVFLECVQDMDHENMFWYRQDPGLGLRLIYFSYDVKMKEKGDIPEGYSVSREKKERFSLILESASTNQTSMYLCASSLSRGFTEAFFGQGTRLTVV.

This clone turned up a few times. V usage is TRBV18 and J usage is TRBJ1-5; perhaps TRBD1 as D (6 bases). The V end was cut by 5 bases, the J end by 0 bases, with 14 bases between. CDR3 length: 16 residues. Germline V lookup: CDR1 KGHSH, CDR2 LQKENI. The CDR3 bases are TGTGCCAGCTCAGTAACGGGGACACTTAGCAATCAGCCCCAGCATTTT. Translating it yields CASSVTGTLSNQPQHF.

V gene TRBV5-4 combines with J gene TRBJ2-1, with 9 bases identical to TRBD1. Germline V gives CDR1 SGHNT, CDR2 YYREEE (reference sequence). The CDR3 is made up of 16 amino acids. V lost 4 bases, J lost 2 bases, and 7 bases stayed unmatched. The CDR3 is CASSQGQGNPYNEQFF. CDR3 coding DNA: TGTGCCAGCAGCCAGGGACAGGGTAACCCCTACAATGAGCAGTTCTTC.

This CDR3 is CASSPDRGRLDEAFF. CDR3 sequence (DNA): TGTGCCAGCTCACCGGACAGGGGTCGATTGGATGAAGCTTTCTTT. The chain is built from TRBV18 and TRBJ1-1; 9 nucleotides align to TRBD1. CDR3 length: 15 residues. Trimming removed 3 bases from V and 7 bases from J; junction bases left unmatched: 9. Per the germline V gene, CDR1 is KGHSH and CDR2 is LQKENI. Using reference TRBV18 and TRBJ1-1 for the parts outside the CDR3, the full variable domain is NAGVMQNPRHLVRRRGQEARLRCSPMKGHSHVYWYRQLPEEGLKFMVYLQKENIIDESGMPKERFSAEFPKEGPSILRIQQVVRGDSAAYFCASSPDRGRLDEAFFGQGTRLTVV.

V usage is TRBV6-4 and J usage is TRBJ1-5, with 7 bases identical to TRBD1. This CDR3 has 16 amino acids. J was trimmed by 3 bases and V by 0 bases; bases with no gene match: 5. CDR1 is MRHNA and CDR2 is SNTAGT in the germline V gene. The CDR3 loop is CASSDSMDRPNQPQHF. CDR3 nucleotides: TGTGCCAGCAGTGACTCGATGGACAGGCCCAATCAGCCCCAGCATTTT.

The rearrangement joins TRBV9 to TRBJ2-1; 8 bases match TRBD2. This CDR3 contains 17 residues. V lost 0 bases to trimming and J lost 4 bases; unmatched junction nucleotides: 9. CDR1 and CDR2 from the germline V gene are SGDLS and YYNGEE. The CDR3, as DNA: TGTGCCAGCAGCGTAGGCGTAGCGGGGCGACCTTACAATGAGCAGTTCTTC. It specifies CASSVGVAGRPYNEQFF.